Below, 10 T cell receptor beta chains from the same sample are listed, as sequenced in a study of blood T cell repertoires in COVID-19. Repertoires were generated with immunoSEQ multiplex PCR, while TCRdb's copy carries only in-frame clones and drops some. The table records about 200,000 clones, about 88% of them present only once. Sequences were obtained from peripheral blood. The receptors were gathered from a man between 45 and 60 years old with COVID-19, enrolled during active disease.

The chain links TRBV30 to TRBJ1-3, with 8 bases aligning to TRBD1. Germline V CDR1 and CDR2: GTSNPN, SVGIG (reference sequence). This CDR3 is built from 14 residues. J lost 0 bases, V lost 7 bases, and 5 bases had no gene match. This CDR3 is CAFNRGSSGNTIYF. In DNA form, the CDR3 reads TGTGCCTTCAACAGGGGGAGCTCTGGAAACACCATATATTTT.

The DNA for the CDR3 is TGTGCCAGCAGCTTAGCTACGGGGCAAGAGACCCAGTACTTC. Its protein is CASSLATGQETQYF. This chain joins TRBV7-9 and TRBJ2-5, with D perhaps matching TRBD2 (5 bases). There are 14 residues in the CDR3. Germline loops: CDR1 SEHNR, CDR2 FQNEAQ (reference sequence). Trimming left V 0 bases short and J 2 bases short, with 7 bases between. Full variable domain (missing parts from reference TRBV7-9 and TRBJ2-5): DTGVSQNPRHKITKRGQNVTFRCDPISEHNRLYWYRQTLGQGPEFLTYFQNEAQLEKSRLLSDRFSAERPKGSFSTLEIQRTEQGDSAMYLCASSLATGQETQYFGPGTRLLVL.

The rearrangement joins TRBV18 to TRBJ2-3, with 8 bases aligning to TRBD2. CDR3 length equals 17 residues. V shed 3 bases and J 1 base; nucleotides not matched to a gene: 9. CDR1 is KGHSH, CDR2 LQKENI, per germline. CDR3 nucleotides: TGTGCCAGCTCACCGCGGGGGAGCGGGGGACGCACAGATACGCAGTATTTT. Protein sequence: CASSPRGSGGRTDTQYF.

The rearrangement uses TRBV3-1 (or the pseudogene TRBV3-2) and TRBJ2-3; D call uncertain. CDR3 size: 15 residues. V lost 1 base, J lost 3 bases, and 11 bases lay in between. Germline loops: CDR1 LGHDT, CDR2 YNNKEL (reference sequence). The CDR3 protein is CASSQVASRTDTQYF. DNA of the CDR3: TGTGCCAGCAGCCAAGTCGCATCCAGGACAGATACGCAGTATTTT.

This rearrangement joins TRBV30 to TRBJ1-3; no reliable D call. Germline V lookup: CDR1 GTSNPN, CDR2 SVGIG (reference sequence). The CDR3 covers 11 residues. Trimming stripped 5 bases from V and 8 bases from J, with 10 bases between. As DNA, the CDR3 is TGTGCCTGGGGGTATTCGGACACCATATATTTT. Encoded protein: CAWGYSDTIYF.

The chain has TRBV3-1 (or the pseudogene TRBV3-2) and TRBJ2-2; 12 nucleotides align to TRBD2. This CDR3 is 15 amino acids long. V was pared by 4 bases and J by 7 bases, with 4 bases of the junction left unmatched. The V gene's germline CDR1 is LGHDT and CDR2 YNNKEL (reference sequence). The CDR3 DNA sequence: TGTGCCAGCAGCCCTCGACTAGCGGGAGTCGGGGAGCTGTTTTTT. It specifies CASSPRLAGVGELFF.

The chain carries TRBV7-3 and TRBJ2-5, with 9 positions matching TRBD1. V lost 5 bases to trimming and J lost 4 bases; unmatched junction nucleotides: 11. The CDR3 is made up of 16 amino acids. The germline V gene encodes CDR1 SGHTA and CDR2 FQGTGA. The CDR3: CASSSTGTGLSETQYF. The CDR3 DNA reads as TGTGCCAGCAGCAGTACCGGGACAGGGTTGTCAGAGACCCAGTACTTC.

This clone was observed once. V usage is TRBV18 and J usage is TRBJ2-3; tentatively, D is TRBD2 (5 bases). The CDR3 spans 12 residues. Trimming took 5 bases from V and 5 from J, leaving 8 bases between them. Germline CDR1 reads KGHSH; CDR2 reads LQKENI. CDR3 region: CASSSGRDTQYF. The CDR3 bases are TGTGCCAGCTCATCGGGGAGAGATACGCAGTATTTT.

For the CDR3, the DNA is TGTGCCAGCAGCTTAGGGAGGGGTGTGGGGGCCAACGTCCTGACTTTC. It is translated as CASSLGRGVGANVLTF. The chain links TRBV7-2 to TRBJ2-6; a possible D gene is TRBD2 (6 bases). V dropped 1 base and J dropped 4 bases, with 11 bases sitting between them. The CDR3 contains 16 residues. Germline CDR1 reads SGHTA; CDR2 reads FQGNSA.

V usage is TRBV18 and J usage is TRBJ1-5, with a weak D call TRBD1 (5 bases). This CDR3 region has 16 residues. Germline loops: CDR1 KGHSH, CDR2 LQKENI. Trimming took 1 base from V and 2 from J, leaving 12 bases between them. The CDR3, as DNA: TGTGCCAGCTCACCACGGGCTATAGGGGGCAATCAGCCCCAGCATTTT. This gives the protein CASSPRAIGGNQPQHF.